Presented here are 3 T cell receptor beta chains from one specimen sequenced in a study of cytomegalovirus exposure and HLA in healthy donors. 60 Vbeta and 13 Jbeta primers were used in PCR. Profiled with immunoSEQ multiplex PCR; TCRdb holds only in-frame clones, not every one. The sample consists of about 160,000 clones, about four fifths of them appearing once. Input material: PBMCs. Receptor source: a male donor in good health and CMV-seropositive.

In its sample, this clone was seen a few times. The chain couples TRBV4-2 to TRBJ1-4, with TRBD1 as a possible D gene (5 bases). Trimming removed 1 base from V and 5 bases from J, with 11 bases in between. CDR3 length: 15 amino acids. Germline V gene data show CDR1 as LGHNA and CDR2 as YNFKEQ. The CDR3 loop reads CASSQVTGVNEKLFF. The CDR3 nucleotides are TGTGCCAGCAGCCAAGTAACGGGGGTGAATGAAAAACTGTTTTTT.

This chain connects TRBV30 to TRBJ1-3, with unresolved D. Germline CDR1 GTSNPN, CDR2 SVGIG (reference sequence). The V gene lost 3 bases and the J gene lost 8 bases, with 8 bases spanning the gap. The CDR3 has 11 amino acids. CDR3 residues: CAWSGVYTIYF. CDR3 DNA: TGTGCCTGGAGCGGGGTATACACCATATATTTT.

This clone was picked up a small number of times. The chain links TRBV4-1 to TRBJ2-7; D might be TRBD1 (6 bases). The V and J ends lost 4 bases and 2 bases respectively, with 15 bases between them. The length of the CDR3 is 15 residues. The germline V gene has CDR1 MGHRA and CDR2 YSYEKL. The CDR3 region is CASSPIQGNPYEQYF. The CDR3 coding sequence is TGCGCCAGCAGCCCCATACAGGGTAACCCCTACGAGCAGTACTTC.